This TCR beta chain was profiled in a study of blood T cell repertoires in COVID-19. Profiling relied on immunoSEQ multiplex PCR, and the TCRdb table lists in-frame clones only, not all of them. The data contain about 250,000 clones, 65% to 85% of them singletons. This clone is a singleton in its sample. The CDR3 contains 15 residues. V was clipped by 7 bases and J by 9 bases; unmatched bases: 12. The germline V gene has CDR1 LNHDA and CDR2 SQIVND (reference sequence). The source is a middle-aged man with active or convalescent COVID-19. V is TRBV19 and J is TRBJ2-1; 10 bases align to TRBD2. The source material was peripheral blood. CDR3 DNA sequence: TGTGCCAGTATAAGCGGGAGGGGATCCGGGGGTGAGCAGTTCTTC. Translation gives CASISGRGSGGEQFF.